This T cell receptor beta chain is from a study of OX40 agonist ivuxolimab in advanced cancers. Looking at the study overall: Patients with hepatocellular carcinoma, melanoma, renal cell or head and neck cancer made up the dose-escalation patients.

TCRdb's table, derived via immunoSEQ multiplex PCR, lists solely in-frame clones and lacks some. The sample includes over 85,000 clones, 87% seen only once; the top ten take over 0.4%. General study findings and limits: Expanded peripheral T cell antigen specificity was not determined.

Comment on this clone: Its cognate antigen is unknown.

The clonotype comes from an adult with an advanced solid tumor such as melanoma, head and neck, liver or kidney cancer. This material consisted of CD4+ or CD8+ T cells sorted from blood, taken in a trial of the OX40 agonist ivuxolimab.

CDR3 nucleotide sequence: TGTGCCAGCAGCTTTGGGGGGGAGTACGAGCAGTACTTC. Protein sequence: CASSFGGEYEQYF. The rearrangement links TRBV13 to TRBJ2-5; 7 bases fit TRBD2. The J call may be in error: the DNA end matches TRBJ2-7 better. Germline V gene data show CDR1 as PRHDT and CDR2 as FYEKMQ (reference sequence). The CDR3 is made up of 13 amino acids.